The next 24 T cell receptor beta chains were all read from a single sample in a study of cytomegalovirus exposure and HLA in healthy donors. PCR amplification relied on 60 Vbeta primers (plus 13 Jbeta primers). Assay used: immunoSEQ multiplex PCR; TCRdb lists only in-frame clones, some missing. The sample lists under 200,000 clones, around 80% occurring once. Source material: PBMCs. The receptor source for this set is a female donor in good health and CMV-seronegative.

This chain uses TRBV19 with TRBJ2-4; 10 bases agree with TRBD2. There are 16 residues in the CDR3. V lost 5 bases and J lost 6; bases outside the gene matches: 10. Germline values: CDR1 LNHDA, CDR2 SQIVND (reference sequence). The CDR3 nucleotides are TGTGCCAGTAGTGACGGGCTAGCGGGGGATGGAAACATTCAGTACTTC. Residues: CASSDGLAGDGNIQYF.

This chain uses TRBV4-1 with TRBJ2-5; unclear D gene. Germline V gives CDR1 MGHRA, CDR2 YSYEKL. The CDR3 spans 14 residues. Trimming removed 2 bases from V and 0 bases from J, with 7 bases in between. The CDR3, as DNA: TGCGCCAGCAGCCAACCGACATACCAAGAGACCCAGTACTTC. Translated: CASSQPTYQETQYF.

This clone is a singleton in its sample. The junction does not match germline at one end; this may be a read error. Within the sample, other DNA sequences also encode this same CDR3. J is TRBJ2-1 and V is TRBV29-1, with D maybe TRBD1 (6 bases). CDR3 length equals 14 residues. Germline V CDR1 and CDR2: SQVTM, ANQGSEA. DNA for the CDR3: TGCAGCGTTGCGGGACACTCAGCCTATAATGAGCAGTTCTTC. Amino acids: CSVAGHSAYNEQFF.

Only a few counts were recorded for this clone. The chain combines TRBV5-6 with TRBJ1-2, with TRBD1 matching 7 bases. The CDR3 has 14 amino acids. CDR1 SGHDT and CDR2 YYEEEE come from the germline V gene. V gave up 6 bases and J gave up 3 bases; unmatched junction bases: 8. The CDR3 coding sequence is TGTGCCAGCACCTGGGCTGACAGGGACTATGGCTACACCTTC. Translated, it gives CASTWADRDYGYTF. Complete variable domain (other parts from reference TRBV5-6 and TRBJ1-2): DAGVTQSPTHLIKTRGQQVTLRCSPKSGHDTVSWYQQALGQGPQFIFQYYEEEERQRGNFPDRFSGHQFPNYSSELNVNALLLGDSALYLCASTWADRDYGYTFGSGTRLTVV.

CDR3 coding DNA: TGTGCCAGCAGCCACCGCACCTTAGCGGGAAGCTCCTACAATGAGCAGTTCTTC. Translated: CASSHRTLAGSSYNEQFF. The rearrangement links TRBV9 to TRBJ2-1, with TRBD2 matching over 8 bases. Unmatched junction bases numbered 12, after V lost 4 bases and J lost 0 bases. The CDR3 is made up of 18 amino acids. Germline assignment: CDR1 SGDLS and CDR2 YYNGEE.

The chain recombines TRBV7-2 with TRBJ2-7, with 7 nucleotides matching TRBD1. Germline loops: CDR1 SGHTA, CDR2 FQGNSA. The trim removed 5 bases at V and 6 bases at J, leaving 4 bases unmatched. The CDR3 totals 12 residues. The CDR3 DNA reads as TGTGCCAGCAGCGTGACAGGGACCGAGCAGTACTTC. This gives the protein CASSVTGTEQYF.

V usage is TRBV28 and J usage is TRBJ2-7; the D gene is possibly TRBD2 (6 bases). Trimming left V 2 bases short and J 2 bases short, with 16 bases between. Germline V gene sequence: CDR1 MDHEN, CDR2 SYDVKM. The CDR3 covers 16 residues. The CDR3 DNA reads TGTGCCAGCAGTTTAAGCTCCGGGACTGCACCCTACGAGCAGTACTTC. This codes for CASSLSSGTAPYEQYF.

The chain carries TRBV28 and TRBJ1-4; 8 bases agree with TRBD1. V lost 8 bases and J lost 7; bases outside the gene matches: 12. The CDR3 loop spans 15 amino acids. The germline gives CDR1 MDHEN, CDR2 SYDVKM. CDR3 sequence reads: CASEDREVPSEKLFF. CDR3 coding DNA: TGTGCCAGCGAGGACAGGGAAGTTCCGAGTGAAAAACTGTTTTTT.

The V gene is TRBV7-3, the J gene TRBJ2-1, with 9 bases matching TRBD1. The CDR3 consists of 15 residues. V shed 5 bases and J 9 bases; nucleotides not matched to a gene: 11. Germline V gives CDR1 SGHTA, CDR2 FQGTGA. The DNA of the CDR3 is TGTGCCAGCAGCCCAGGTGGGACAGGGAAAGGTGAGCAGTTCTTC. It encodes CASSPGGTGKGEQFF.

The chain couples TRBV6-6 to TRBJ1-6; no firm D call. The V end lost 0 bases, the J end lost 14 bases, and 14 bases lay between the germline ends. Looked up from germline, CDR1 is MNHNY and CDR2 is SVGAGI (reference sequence). The CDR3 extends over 14 amino acids. Here the CDR3 reads CASSYSGPGGTLHF. The CDR3 DNA reads TGTGCCAGCAGTTACTCTGGGCCCGGAGGGACCCTCCACTTT.

The chain joins TRBV4-2 to TRBJ2-2; 9 bases are a match to TRBD1. J was trimmed by 6 bases and V by 0 bases; bases with no gene match: 14. The CDR3 covers 19 residues. In germline, CDR1 is LGHNA, CDR2 YNFKEQ. CDR3 nucleotides: TGTGCCAGCAGCCAAGATGGTACAGGGGGCCGGGTAGAGGCCGGGGAGCTGTTTTTT. Its protein product is CASSQDGTGGRVEAGELFF.

The chain couples TRBV6-1 to TRBJ1-1; 8 positions match TRBD1. The CDR3 extends over 14 amino acids. Trimming at V came to 7 bases and at J to 1 base, leaving 5 bases not matched to a gene. Germline-derived CDR1 and CDR2 are MNHNS and SASEGT. In nucleotides, the CDR3 is TGTGCCAGCACCAAAGACAGGGGGAACACTGAAGCTTTCTTT. Translation: CASTKDRGNTEAFF.

The CDR3 DNA reads as TGTGCCAGCAGCCCAACTTCGCCCGGGACAGATGGGGGATTGATAAGGGCTTTCTTT. As protein: CASSPTSPGTDGGLIRAFF. The genes are TRBV9 and TRBJ1-1, with 7 bases aligning to TRBD1. V shed 4 bases and J 11 bases; nucleotides not matched to a gene: 29. CDR3 length: 19 amino acids. Germline values: CDR1 SGDLS, CDR2 YYNGEE.

This clone appeared a few times. The rearrangement uses TRBV4-2 and TRBJ2-2; 9 bases map to TRBD2. V was pared by 3 bases and J by 7 bases, with 15 bases of the junction left unmatched. Germline CDR1 and CDR2: LGHNA and YNFKEQ. The CDR3 is 18 residues long. In nucleotides, the CDR3 is TGTGCCAGCAGCCACCTCTCCCGTGGGGCGGGGGGGGACGGGGAGCTGTTTTTT. Protein sequence: CASSHLSRGAGGDGELFF.

This clone was seen a few times. The rearrangement links TRBV13 to TRBJ1-4; no clear D. Between the trimmed V and J ends, which lost 2 bases and 1 base, there was a span of 8 bases. Germline V CDR1 and CDR2: PRHDT, FYEKMQ (reference sequence). CDR3 size: 15 residues. CDR3 region: CASSLSEETNEKLFF. The CDR3 nucleotides read TGTGCCAGCAGCTTATCTGAGGAAACTAATGAAAAACTGTTTTTT. Based on the CDR3 plus reference TRBV13 and TRBJ1-4, the full variable domain is AAGVIQSPRHLIKEKRETATLKCYPIPRHDTVYWYQQGPGQDPQFLISFYEKMQSDKGSIPDRFSAQQFSDYHSELNMSSLELGDSALYFCASSLSEETNEKLFFGSGTQLSVL.

The chain joins TRBV9 to TRBJ2-7; TRBD2 aligns across 8 bases. After removal of 3 bases from V and 2 bases from J, the junction contained 1 base not matched to a gene. This CDR3 has 13 residues. Germline CDR1 is SGDLS and CDR2 is YYNGEE. The CDR3 DNA reads TGTGCCAGCAGCGGGACTAGCCCCTACGAGCAGTACTTC. Protein sequence: CASSGTSPYEQYF.

V usage is TRBV7-3 and J usage is TRBJ1-1; TRBD1 matches 7 bases. The CDR3 extends over 13 amino acids. Germline CDR1 reads SGHTA; CDR2 reads FQGTGA. The V gene end was trimmed by 2 bases and the J gene end by 8 bases; junction bases not matched to a gene: 5. CDR3 nucleotide sequence: TGTGCCAGCAGCTTATCGACGACAGGGGAAGCTTTCTTT. It specifies CASSLSTTGEAFF.

CDR3 residues: CASSIAGEVYEQYF. Written as DNA, the CDR3 is TGTGCCAGCAGTATAGCGGGAGAGGTATACGAGCAGTACTTC. The chain couples TRBV27 to TRBJ2-7, with TRBD2 matching over 9 bases. J lost 4 bases, V lost 5 bases, and 6 bases had no gene match. Germline V lookup: CDR1 MNHEY, CDR2 SMNVEV (reference sequence). The CDR3 has 14 amino acids.

This clone was observed once. The chain employs TRBV5-1 and TRBJ1-5; D gene uncertain. Trimming took off 4 bases at V and 6 bases at J, with 17 bases between the two ends. The CDR3 length is 15 residues. CDR1 and CDR2 from the germline V gene are SGHRS and YFSETQ. Here the CDR3 reads CASSPDLATGQPQHF. In nucleotides, the CDR3 is TGCGCCAGCAGCCCCGACTTGGCGACGGGTCAGCCCCAGCATTTT.

The chain carries TRBV4-1 and TRBJ2-3; D is perhaps TRBD2 (5 bases). From germline, CDR1 is MGHRA and CDR2 YSYEKL. V shed 0 bases and J shed 1 base, with 8 bases lying between them. This CDR3 is 15 amino acids long. Here the CDR3 DNA reads TGCGCCAGCAGCCAAGAAAAGAGGGGCACAGATACGCAGTATTTT. Translating gives CASSQEKRGTDTQYF.

The chain joins TRBV4-3 to TRBJ2-3; 8 bases are a match to TRBD2. Germline CDR1 and CDR2: LGHNA and YSLEER. Trimming at V came to 4 bases and at J to 4 bases, leaving 7 bases not matched to a gene. The CDR3 is 15 residues long. The CDR3 loop reads CASSRAGEGPDTQYF. The CDR3 DNA is TGCGCCAGCAGCCGAGCGGGAGAGGGTCCAGATACGCAGTATTTT.

The V gene is TRBV9, the J gene TRBJ1-2, with TRBD1 as a possible D gene (6 bases). Germline values: CDR1 SGDLS, CDR2 YYNGEE. V shed 0 bases and J shed 10 bases, with 16 bases lying between them. The CDR3 spans 14 residues. The CDR3: CASSVADTGLIYTF. The CDR3 nucleotides read TGTGCCAGCAGCGTAGCAGATACAGGGTTAATCTACACCTTC.

This chain joins TRBV5-1 and TRBJ1-1; TRBD1 is a possible D gene (6 bases). The CDR3 is 15 residues long. The ends were cut back, 1 base at V and 3 bases at J, with 13 bases in the middle. Germline lookup yields CDR1 SGHRS and CDR2 YFSETQ. The CDR3 loop is CASSLRGGRDTEAFF. In DNA, the CDR3 is TGCGCCAGCAGCTTGCGGGGGGGCCGGGACACTGAAGCTTTCTTT.

The V and J genes are TRBV7-3 and TRBJ1-1, with D unclear. Germline-derived CDR1 and CDR2 are SGHTA and FQGTGA. The CDR3 contains 13 residues. V dropped 2 bases and J dropped 4 bases, with 8 bases sitting between them. The CDR3 is CASSLERGTEAFF. CDR3 DNA sequence: TGTGCCAGCAGCTTAGAGCGCGGCACTGAAGCTTTCTTT.